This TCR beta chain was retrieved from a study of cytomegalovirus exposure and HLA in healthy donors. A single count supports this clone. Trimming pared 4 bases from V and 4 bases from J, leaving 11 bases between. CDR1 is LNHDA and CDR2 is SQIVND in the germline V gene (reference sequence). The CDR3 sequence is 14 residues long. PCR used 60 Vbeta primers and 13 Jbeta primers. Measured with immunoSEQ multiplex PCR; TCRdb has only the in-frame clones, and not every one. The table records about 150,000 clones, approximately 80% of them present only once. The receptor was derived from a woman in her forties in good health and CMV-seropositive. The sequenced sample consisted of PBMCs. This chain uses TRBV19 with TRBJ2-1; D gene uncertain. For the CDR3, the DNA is TGTGCCAGTAGTAAGGAGAGGAATTACAATGAGCAGTTCTTC. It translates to CASSKERNYNEQFF.